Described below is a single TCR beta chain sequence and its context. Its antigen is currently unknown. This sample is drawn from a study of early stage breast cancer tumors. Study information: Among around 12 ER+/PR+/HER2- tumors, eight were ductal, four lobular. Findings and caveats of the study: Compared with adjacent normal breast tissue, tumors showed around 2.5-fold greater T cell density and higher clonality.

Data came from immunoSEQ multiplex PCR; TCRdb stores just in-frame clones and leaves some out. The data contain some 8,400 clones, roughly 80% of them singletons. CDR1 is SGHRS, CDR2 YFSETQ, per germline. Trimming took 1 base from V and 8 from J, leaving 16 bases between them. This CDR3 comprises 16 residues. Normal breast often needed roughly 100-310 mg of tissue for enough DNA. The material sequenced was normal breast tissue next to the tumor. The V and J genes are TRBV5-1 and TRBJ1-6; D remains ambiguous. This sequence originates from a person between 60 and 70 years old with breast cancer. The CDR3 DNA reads TGCGCCAGCAGCTTGCGGTACGTGGGTATCGATTCACCCCTCCACTTT. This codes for CASSLRYVGIDSPLHF.